The 20 T cell receptor beta chains in this list originate from one sample, sequenced in a study of beta chain features in type 1 diabetes. General study points: For Type 1 diabetes patients, all four CD4+ subsets carried TCRB CDR3s that were moderately but significantly shorter.

Their target antigens are unknown. The sequenced template was cDNA made from the entire isolated RNA. Produced via immunoSEQ multiplex PCR; TCRdb's table is partial and in-frame only. The sample holds about 700,000 clones, around an eighth seen once. Material for sequencing was naive CD4+ T cells from blood. Every receptor here comes from a young man with type 1 diabetes.

This clone showed up just a few times. The gene calls are TRBV2 and TRBJ2-7; tentatively, D is TRBD1 (6 bases). The CDR3 is 15 amino acids. In germline, CDR1 is SNHLY, CDR2 FYNNEI. Trimming pared 4 bases from V and 2 bases from J, leaving 15 bases between. For the CDR3, the DNA is TGTGCCAGCAGTGCCCTCCGACAGGACCCCTACGAGCAGTACTTC. It encodes CASSALRQDPYEQYF.

V and J are TRBV9 and TRBJ1-1, with a tentative D call TRBD1 (5 bases). This CDR3 comprises 15 residues. Per germline, CDR1 SGDLS and CDR2 YYNGEE. V dropped 0 bases and J dropped 5 bases, with 14 bases sitting between them. As DNA, the CDR3 is TGTGCCAGCAGCGTAGGTGGGGCAGGGAGGACTGAAGCTTTCTTT. Its protein product is CASSVGGAGRTEAFF.

This clone was found a few times. The gene calls are TRBV27 and TRBJ1-2; 8 bases line up with TRBD1. The CDR3 sequence is 16 residues long. The germline CDR1 and CDR2 sequences are MNHEY and SMNVEV (reference sequence). With 6 bases clipped from V and 3 bases from J, the junction kept 12 bases outside the gene matches. DNA for the CDR3: TGTGCCAGCAGCCACAGTAGGGACAGGCTCTACTATGGCTACACCTTC. This sequence encodes CASSHSRDRLYYGYTF.

This clone was seen more than once but under ten times. This CDR3 is also generated by other DNA sequences in the sample. V gene TRBV5-4 combines with J gene TRBJ2-1, with TRBD2 identical over 9 bases. The CDR3 sequence is 16 residues long. Germline-derived CDR1 and CDR2 are SGHNT and YYREEE (reference sequence). With V trimmed by 0 bases and J by 0 bases, 1 base remained unmatched. CDR3: CASSLAAGGSYNEQFF. The CDR3 region has the DNA TGTGCCAGCAGCTTGGCAGCGGGGGGCTCCTACAATGAGCAGTTCTTC.

This clone came up a few times. The chain is built from TRBV7-8 and TRBJ1-1; D is possibly TRBD1 (6 bases). This CDR3 has 15 residues. Per germline, CDR1 SGHVS and CDR2 FQNEAQ. The germline V and J ends were trimmed by 5 bases and 7 bases, with 20 bases remaining between them. This CDR3 reads CASSLNTGSVDEAFF. The CDR3 DNA sequence: TGTGCCAGCAGCCTTAATACAGGGAGCGTGGATGAAGCTTTCTTT.

The chain links TRBV6-5 to TRBJ1-6, with a weak D call TRBD1 (5 bases). With 7 bases removed from V and 7 bases from J, the gap between germline ends came to 14 bases. The V gene's germline CDR1 is MNHEY and CDR2 SVGAGI. This CDR3 spans 14 amino acids. The CDR3 region is CASTLGRGNSPLHF. CDR3 nucleotides: TGTGCCAGCACCCTCGGACGGGGGAATTCACCCCTCCACTTT.

This chain connects TRBV7-9 to TRBJ2-1; 9 bases fit TRBD2. Trimming took 3 bases from V and 4 from J; bases not matched to a gene: 1. The germline gives CDR1 SEHNR, CDR2 FQNEAQ (reference sequence). This CDR3 is built from 14 residues. Here the CDR3 DNA reads TGTGCCAGCAGCTTGCGGGGGGGTTACAATGAGCAGTTCTTC. Amino acids: CASSLRGGYNEQFF.

CDR3 in amino acids: CASSLDRDSFMNTEAFF. CDR3 sequence (DNA): TGTGCCAGCAGCTTGGACAGGGATTCCTTCATGAACACTGAAGCTTTCTTT. The chain recombines TRBV7-9 with TRBJ1-1, with 8 positions matching TRBD1. CDR3 length: 17 amino acids. Germline V gene lookup returns CDR1 SEHNR and CDR2 FQNEAQ (reference sequence). Trimming removed 3 bases from V and 0 bases from J; junction bases left unmatched: 9.

This chain joins TRBV7-9 and TRBJ1-1; the D is unclear. The germline V gene has CDR1 SEHNR and CDR2 FQNEAQ (reference sequence). There are 14 residues in the CDR3. Trimming pared 1 base from V and 2 bases from J, leaving 8 bases between. The CDR3 DNA is TGTGCCAGCAGCTTAGGAGGAGACAACACTGAAGCTTTCTTT. The encoded protein is CASSLGGDNTEAFF.

V usage is TRBV6-1 and J usage is TRBJ2-3, with unresolved D. Germline CDR1 reads MNHNS; CDR2 reads SASEGT. Trimming took off 3 bases at V and 2 bases at J, with 6 bases between the two ends. The CDR3 is 13 residues long. CDR3 loop: CASSDQPTDTQYF. The DNA of the CDR3 is TGTGCCAGCAGTGATCAGCCCACAGATACGCAGTATTTT.

The chain uses TRBV30 and TRBJ2-5; D might be TRBD1 or TRBD2, each matching 5 bases. The J call may not be correct, given that the DNA end is closer to TRBJ2-7. CDR1 and CDR2 from the germline V gene are GTSNPN and SVGIG (reference sequence). The length of the CDR3 is 15 residues. DNA of the CDR3: TGTGCCTGGAGTGGGGGATTGGGGACCGCGTACGAGCAGTACTTC. Amino acid sequence: CAWSGGLGTAYEQYF.

There are a few counts of this clone. The chain couples TRBV5-1 to TRBJ1-2; TRBD1 aligns across 8 bases. The V segment lost 0 bases and the J segment 4 bases; nucleotides outside the gene matches: 5. The CDR3 has 15 amino acids. Per germline, CDR1 SGHRS and CDR2 YFSETQ. CDR3 sequence reads: CASSLEAGGLYGYTF. Here the CDR3 DNA reads TGCGCCAGCAGCTTGGAGGCAGGGGGCCTCTATGGCTACACCTTC.

Remarks on this clone: This sample also contains other DNA sequences that code for the same CDR3. V and J are TRBV5-1 and TRBJ2-7; D is tentatively TRBD1 or TRBD2 (5 bases each). The V and J ends lost 0 bases and 0 bases respectively, with 10 bases between them. Germline CDR1 reads SGHRS; CDR2 reads YFSETQ. The CDR3 has 15 amino acids. The DNA for the CDR3 is TGCGCCAGCAGCTTGGAGGCAGGGAGCTCCTACGAGCAGTACTTC. Translation gives CASSLEAGSSYEQYF.

The CDR3 is CAWGTFPYEQYF. CDR3 DNA sequence: TGTGCCTGGGGGACATTCCCCTACGAGCAGTACTTC. This chain joins TRBV30 and TRBJ2-7; tentatively, D is TRBD1 (6 bases). Trimming removed 5 bases at V and 2 bases at J, with 10 bases between. The length of the CDR3 is 12 residues. Germline CDR1 and CDR2: GTSNPN and SVGIG (reference sequence). Drawing the rest from reference TRBV30 and TRBJ2-7, the complete variable domain is SQTIHQWPATLVQPVGSPLSLECTVEGTSNPNLYWYRQAAGRGLQLLFYSVGIGQISSEVPQNLSASRPQDRQFILSSKKLLLSDSGFYLCAWGTFPYEQYFGPGTRLTVT.

As for this clone: The identical CDR3 is also encoded by other nucleotide sequences in the sample. The chain uses TRBV5-1 and TRBJ2-7; D call uncertain. V dropped 0 bases and J dropped 3 bases, with 7 bases sitting between them. Germline assignment: CDR1 SGHRS and CDR2 YFSETQ. This CDR3 comprises 13 residues. The CDR3 DNA is TGCGCCAGCAGCTTGGGAGCGATCTACGAGCAGTACTTC. It is translated as CASSLGAIYEQYF.

This clone was counted between two and nine times. CDR3: CSVATAGGTDTQYF. For the CDR3, the DNA is TGCAGCGTTGCAACGGCGGGGGGCACAGATACGCAGTATTTT. The chain employs TRBV29-1 and TRBJ2-3; TRBD2 matches at 7 bases. Unmatched junction bases numbered 5, after V lost 4 bases and J lost 1 base. Germline CDR1 reads SQVTM; CDR2 reads ANQGSEA. This CDR3 region has 14 residues.

Only a few counts were recorded for this clone. V usage is TRBV7-9 and J usage is TRBJ2-7; D is possibly TRBD1 (5 bases). The CDR3 is 14 residues long. The germline V and J ends were trimmed by 7 bases and 3 bases, with 16 bases remaining between them. The germline V gene has CDR1 SEHNR and CDR2 FQNEAQ (reference sequence). This chain's CDR3 is CASTPAQGGYEQYF. CDR3 sequence (DNA): TGTGCCAGCACCCCGGCCCAGGGTGGCTACGAGCAGTACTTC. Using reference TRBV7-9 and TRBJ2-7 for the parts outside the CDR3, the full variable domain is DTGVSQNPRHKITKRGQNVTFRCDPISEHNRLYWYRQTLGQGPEFLTYFQNEAQLEKSRLLSDRFSAERPKGSFSTLEIQRTEQGDSAMYLCASTPAQGGYEQYFGPGTRLTVT.

The V gene is TRBV28, the J gene TRBJ2-1; TRBD2 matches 7 bases. Per the germline V gene, CDR1 is MDHEN and CDR2 is SYDVKM. Trimming removed 3 bases from V and 5 bases from J; junction bases left unmatched: 4. This CDR3 region has 14 residues. The CDR3 here is CASSLGGNHNEQFF. CDR3 nucleotides: TGTGCCAGCAGTTTGGGGGGGAACCACAATGAGCAGTTCTTC.

This clone has a handful of counts. CDR3 loop: CASSLFRGQGKNIQYF. CDR3 nucleotide sequence: TGTGCCAGCAGCTTGTTCCGAGGACAGGGGAAAAACATTCAGTACTTC. The chain links TRBV5-8 to TRBJ2-4, with 9 bases fitting TRBD1. Trimming cost V 1 base and J 4 bases; bases outside gene matches: 6. The CDR3 is 16 residues long. Per germline, CDR1 SGHTS and CDR2 YDEGEE.

There are a few counts of this clone. DNA of the CDR3: TGCGCCAGCAGCCTCAGGGAAAAGGGGACAGATACGCAGTATTTT. Translation: CASSLREKGTDTQYF. This chain joins TRBV4-1 and TRBJ2-3; maybe TRBD1 (5 bases). Germline loops: CDR1 MGHRA, CDR2 YSYEKL. This CDR3 is 15 amino acids long. V was shortened by 4 bases and J by 3 bases, with 14 bases between the two germline ends.